Following are 21 T cell receptor beta chains from one sample sequenced in a study of graft-versus-host responses after intestinal transplantation (TCRdb year 2021). Receptor amplification or capture employed the immunoSEQ multiplex PCR assay. TCRdb stores this immuneACCESS table with in-frame sequences only. Part of the clones is absent; in the studies checked, under half of the shortfall reflects unresolved V genes, and no reason is known for the rest. The sample table shows about 64,000 clones, and 80% to 95% are seen once. The ten largest account for less than 8% of the sample. Here the sequenced sample was bone marrow, taken approximately 100 weeks after intestinal transplantation. The receptors derive from a human patient who received an intestinal transplant, so some T cells may come from the graft donor.

The rearrangement links TRBV4-1 to TRBJ2-3, with D unresolved. The V gene lost 6 bases and the J gene lost 2 bases, with 9 bases spanning the gap. Germline loops: CDR1 MGHRA, CDR2 YSYEKL. This CDR3 spans 13 amino acids. In DNA, the CDR3 is TGCGCCAGCAGTACGGGCTACACAGATACGCAGTATTTT. Residues: CASSTGYTDTQYF.

This chain connects TRBV5-4 to TRBJ2-7; maybe TRBD1 (5 bases). The CDR3 totals 15 residues. The V and J ends lost 4 bases and 0 bases respectively, with 14 bases between them. Per the germline V gene, CDR1 is SGHNT and CDR2 is YYREEE (reference sequence). CDR3 sequence (DNA): TGTGCCAGCAGCCAGTTAGGGGAAAGCTCCTACGAGCAGTACTTC. Protein: CASSQLGESSYEQYF.

The gene calls are TRBV4-2 and TRBJ2-7, with 8 bases matching TRBD2. CDR3 length equals 17 residues. From germline, CDR1 is LGHNA and CDR2 YNFKEQ. V gave up 4 bases and J gave up 5 bases; unmatched junction bases: 16. CDR3 in DNA: TGTGCCAGCAGCCCCGGCTGGAGGAGCGGGGGAATCCACGAGCAGTACTTC. Translating it yields CASSPGWRSGGIHEQYF.

The V gene is TRBV30, the J gene TRBJ2-4; no definite D call. CDR1 and CDR2 from the germline V gene are GTSNPN and SVGIG (reference sequence). The V and J ends lost 3 bases and 13 bases respectively, with 13 bases between them. The CDR3 is made up of 11 amino acids. CDR3 protein: CAWRHLGGQYF. Written as DNA, the CDR3 is TGTGCCTGGAGGCACCTCGGTGGGCAGTACTTC.

The genes are TRBV19 and TRBJ2-1; 14 nucleotides agree with TRBD2. Germline V lookup: CDR1 LNHDA, CDR2 SQIVND (reference sequence). Trimming cost V 6 bases and J 9 bases; bases outside gene matches: 7. The CDR3 covers 15 residues. For the CDR3, the DNA is TGTGCCAGTAGCATGACTAGCGGGGGGGTCGGTGAGCAGTTCTTC. As protein: CASSMTSGGVGEQFF.

The V call is TRBV13, the J call TRBJ2-1; 15 bases are shared with TRBD2. The CDR3 has 16 amino acids. V shed 5 bases, J shed 6 bases, and the junction held 5 bases outside the gene matches. The germline gives CDR1 PRHDT, CDR2 FYEKMQ (reference sequence). CDR3 residues: CASSARTSGGGNEQFF. The CDR3 DNA is TGTGCCAGCAGCGCCCGGACTAGCGGGGGGGGCAATGAGCAGTTCTTC.

This chain joins TRBV21-1 and TRBJ1-5; TRBD1, the table's D call, was not compared with the DNA. TRBV21-1 is termed a pseudogene. This CDR3 is 14 amino acids long. CDR3 DNA: TGTGCCAGCAGCAGAACAGGGTCAGGTCAGCCCCAGCATTTT. Residues: CASSRTGSGQPQHF.

The chain couples TRBV5-6 to TRBJ2-7; D is undetermined. Trimming removed 1 base from V and 6 bases from J, with 14 bases in between. Looked up from germline, CDR1 is SGHDT and CDR2 is YYEEEE. The CDR3 covers 14 residues. CDR3: CASSLTSVTGEQYF. The CDR3 nucleotides are TGTGCCAGCAGCTTGACGAGCGTAACTGGCGAGCAGTACTTC.

The chain joins TRBV27 to TRBJ2-1, with D perhaps TRBD2 (5 bases). The CDR3 consists of 15 residues. Germline V gene sequence: CDR1 MNHEY, CDR2 SMNVEV (reference sequence). Trimming cost V 5 bases and J 8 bases, with 19 bases left between them. The CDR3 loop reads CASSRAGLPSDEQFF. The CDR3, as DNA: TGTGCCAGCAGTCGTGCTGGACTTCCAAGCGATGAGCAGTTCTTC.

The chain couples TRBV18 to TRBJ2-5; 9 bases match TRBD2. Looked up from germline, CDR1 is KGHSH and CDR2 is LQKENI. This CDR3 has 16 amino acids. V shed 6 bases and J 0 bases; nucleotides not matched to a gene: 8. The DNA of the CDR3 is TGTGCCAGCTCCCAGACGACTAGCGGCCACCAAGAGACCCAGTACTTC. Encoded protein: CASSQTTSGHQETQYF.

The chain uses TRBV6-5 and TRBJ2-7; a possible D gene is TRBD1 (6 bases). CDR3 length: 13 residues. Trimming shortened V by 4 bases and J by 7 bases, and 14 bases separated the two germline ends. The germline gives CDR1 MNHEY, CDR2 SVGAGI. CDR3 loop: CASSLTGVTEQYF. CDR3 nucleotide sequence: TGTGCCAGCAGTTTGACAGGCGTTACAGAGCAGTACTTC.

This clone was found once. The DNA of the CDR3 is TGTGCCAGCACTAACGACAGGGCTCAAGAGACCCAGTACTTC. Translating it yields CASTNDRAQETQYF. The genes are TRBV6-5 and TRBJ2-5, with 7 bases that match TRBD1. The V gene's germline CDR1 is MNHEY and CDR2 SVGAGI. J gave up 2 bases and V 7 bases, and 7 bases lay outside the gene matches. The CDR3 covers 14 residues.

The chain combines TRBV5-1 with TRBJ2-5, with unresolved D. From germline, CDR1 is SGHRS and CDR2 YFSETQ. The V end lost 0 bases, the J end lost 5 bases, and 11 bases lay between the germline ends. The length of the CDR3 is 14 residues. The CDR3, as DNA: TGCGCCAGCAGCTTGGTTCCCCTGGGGGAGACCCAGTACTTC. This translates into CASSLVPLGETQYF. Complete variable domain (other parts from reference TRBV5-1 and TRBJ2-5): KAGVTQTPRYLIKTRGQQVTLSCSPISGHRSVSWYQQTPGQGLQFLFEYFSETQRNKGNFPGRFSGRQFSNSRSEMNVSTLELGDSALYLCASSLVPLGETQYFGPGTRLLVL.

The chain carries TRBV10-2 and TRBJ1-2; TRBD1 agrees at 9 bases. J gave up 4 bases and V 5 bases, and 5 bases lay outside the gene matches. The germline V gene has CDR1 WSHSY and CDR2 SAAADI. The CDR3 covers 14 residues. The CDR3 DNA sequence: TGCGCCAGCAGTACCGGGACAGGGACCTATGGCTACACCTTC. Its translation is CASSTGTGTYGYTF.

V gene TRBV7-2 combines with J gene TRBJ2-7; D is uncertain. Deletions cut 1 base from V and 1 base from J, with 2 bases between. Germline V lookup: CDR1 SGHTA, CDR2 FQGNSA. The CDR3 runs to 12 residues. For the CDR3, the DNA is TGTGCCAGCAGCTTAGAATCCTACGAGCAGTACTTC. It yields the protein CASSLESYEQYF. The full variable domain, completed using reference TRBV7-2 and TRBJ2-7, is GAGVSQSPSNKVTEKGKDVELRCDPISGHTALYWYRQSLGQGLEFLIYFQGNSAPDKSGLPSDRFSAERTGGSVSTLTIQRTQQEDSAVYLCASSLESYEQYFGPGTRLTVT.

The V and J genes are TRBV5-1 and TRBJ2-1, with 10 bases fitting TRBD1. V gave up 4 bases and J gave up 7 bases; unmatched junction bases: 8. The CDR3 spans 15 residues. Germline V gives CDR1 SGHRS, CDR2 YFSETQ. The CDR3 DNA sequence: TGCGCCAGCAGCCACGACAGGGGGCGTATGAATGAGCAGTTCTTC. This sequence encodes CASSHDRGRMNEQFF.

The chain combines TRBV5-4 with TRBJ1-3; 7 positions match TRBD1. The CDR3 runs to 14 residues. V lost 3 bases and J lost 0; bases outside the gene matches: 0. Germline CDR1 SGHNT, CDR2 YYREEE (reference sequence). The DNA for the CDR3 is TGTGCCAGCAGCTGGGACAGCTCTGGAAACACCATATATTTT. Translated, it gives CASSWDSSGNTIYF.

The gene calls are TRBV6-1 and TRBJ2-7; D is possibly TRBD1 or TRBD2 (7 bases each). Trimming removed 6 bases at V and 1 base at J, with 10 bases between. CDR3 size: 13 residues. Germline V CDR1 and CDR2: MNHNS, SASEGT. The CDR3: CASRQGGSYEQYF. The CDR3, as DNA: TGTGCCAGCAGGCAGGGGGGGTCCTACGAGCAGTACTTC.

This clone is a singleton in its sample. The V call is TRBV5-1, the J call TRBJ2-1; 11 bases are shared with TRBD2. The CDR3 runs to 16 residues. Germline loops: CDR1 SGHRS, CDR2 YFSETQ. Trimming at V came to 4 bases and at J to 3 bases, leaving 6 bases not matched to a gene. The CDR3 sequence: CASSTGLAGIYNEQFF. Written as DNA, the CDR3 is TGCGCCAGCAGCACTGGACTAGCGGGTATCTACAATGAGCAGTTCTTC.

The rearrangement links TRBV7-9 to TRBJ1-1; 10 positions match TRBD1. V shed 4 bases, J shed 3 bases, and the junction held 8 bases outside the gene matches. CDR1 is SEHNR and CDR2 is FQNEAQ in the germline V gene (reference sequence). The CDR3 contains 16 residues. CDR3 sequence: CASSSLTGGADTEAFF. The CDR3 nucleotides read TGTGCCAGCAGCTCCCTGACAGGGGGCGCGGACACTGAAGCTTTCTTT.

The chain links TRBV2 to TRBJ1-3; a weak D match, TRBD1 (5 bases). CDR3 length: 15 amino acids. Looked up from germline, CDR1 is SNHLY and CDR2 is FYNNEI. Deletions cut 6 bases from V and 1 base from J, with 13 bases between. CDR3 in amino acids: CASSEGRSSGNTIYF. Written as DNA, the CDR3 is TGTGCCAGCAGCGAGGGACGGAGTTCTGGAAACACCATATATTTT.